This entry features one T cell receptor (beta chain) sequence. Sequencing was performed with immunoSEQ multiplex PCR; in TCRdb, only in-frame clones are kept and a portion is missing. This sample carries some 130,000 clones, 85% to 95% of them seen once, and the ten largest clones take roughly 8.8%. The data were obtained in a study of control samples from healthy donors and cancer patients. CDR1 is KGHSH, CDR2 LQKENI, per germline. V shed 6 bases and J shed 10 bases, with 31 bases lying between them. The CDR3 covers 18 residues. The chain combines TRBV18 with TRBJ1-3; D may be TRBD1 (5 bases). This TCR derives from a young man in good health. Sequenced sample: blood. The CDR3 region has the DNA TGTGCCAGCTCGCCTAGATCACCGGGACGGCCGACCCACGAGACCATATATTTT. Amino acids: CASSPRSPGRPTHETIYF.